This T cell receptor beta chain stems from a study of shared clonotypes between healthy human individuals. The CDR3 is 12 residues long. With 1 base removed from V and 3 bases from J, the gap between germline ends came to 4 bases. CDR1 SNHLY and CDR2 FYNNEI come from the germline V gene. Data came from immunoSEQ multiplex PCR; TCRdb stores just in-frame clones and leaves some out. Among just over 95,000 clones, about two thirds were seen once, and the ten largest hold 45% to 50%. What was sequenced was memory CD8+ T cells sorted from blood. As for subset: CD45RO+ cells pooled with CCR7-negative TemRA cells. The gene calls are TRBV2 and TRBJ2-7, with D hard to call. This TCR came from a man aged 30 to 39 in good health. In DNA form, the CDR3 reads TGTGCCAGCAGTGAAGGGGACTACGAGCAGTACTTC. Translated: CASSEGDYEQYF.